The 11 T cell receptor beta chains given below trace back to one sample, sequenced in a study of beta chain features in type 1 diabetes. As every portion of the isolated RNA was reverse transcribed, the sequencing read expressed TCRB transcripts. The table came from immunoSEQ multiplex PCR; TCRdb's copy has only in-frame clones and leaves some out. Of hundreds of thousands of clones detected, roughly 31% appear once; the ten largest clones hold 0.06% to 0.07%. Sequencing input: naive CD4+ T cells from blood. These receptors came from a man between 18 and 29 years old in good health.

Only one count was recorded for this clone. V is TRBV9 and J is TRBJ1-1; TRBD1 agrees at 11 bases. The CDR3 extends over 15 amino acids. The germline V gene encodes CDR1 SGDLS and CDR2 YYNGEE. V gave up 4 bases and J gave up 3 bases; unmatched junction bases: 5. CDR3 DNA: TGTGCCAGCAGCCCCCGGGACAGGGGGGACACTGAAGCTTTCTTT. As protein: CASSPRDRGDTEAFF.

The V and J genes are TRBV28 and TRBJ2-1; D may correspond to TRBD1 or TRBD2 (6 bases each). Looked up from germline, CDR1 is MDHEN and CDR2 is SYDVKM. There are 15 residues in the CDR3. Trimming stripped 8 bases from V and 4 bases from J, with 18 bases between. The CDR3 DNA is TGTGCCAGCGAACAGGGCGGGGATGGATACAATGAGCAGTTCTTC. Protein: CASEQGGDGYNEQFF.

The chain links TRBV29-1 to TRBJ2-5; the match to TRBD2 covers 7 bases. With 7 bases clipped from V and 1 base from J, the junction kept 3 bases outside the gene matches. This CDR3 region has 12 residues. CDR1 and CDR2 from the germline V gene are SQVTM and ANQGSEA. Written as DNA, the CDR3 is TGCAGCGGCGGGGGATTCCAAGAGACCCAGTACTTC. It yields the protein CSGGGFQETQYF.

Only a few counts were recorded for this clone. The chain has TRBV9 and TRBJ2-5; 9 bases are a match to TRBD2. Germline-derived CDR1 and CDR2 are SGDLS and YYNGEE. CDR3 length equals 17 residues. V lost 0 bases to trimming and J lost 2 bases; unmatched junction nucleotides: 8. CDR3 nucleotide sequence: TGTGCCAGCAGCGTAGGTCTAGCGGGGACCATTCAAGAGACCCAGTACTTC. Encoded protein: CASSVGLAGTIQETQYF.

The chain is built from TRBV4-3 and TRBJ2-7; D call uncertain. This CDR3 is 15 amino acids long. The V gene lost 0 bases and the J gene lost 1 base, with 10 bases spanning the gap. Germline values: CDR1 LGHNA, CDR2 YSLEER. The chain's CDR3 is CASSQDSHRSYEQYF. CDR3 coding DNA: TGCGCCAGCAGCCAAGATAGCCACAGATCCTACGAGCAGTACTTC.

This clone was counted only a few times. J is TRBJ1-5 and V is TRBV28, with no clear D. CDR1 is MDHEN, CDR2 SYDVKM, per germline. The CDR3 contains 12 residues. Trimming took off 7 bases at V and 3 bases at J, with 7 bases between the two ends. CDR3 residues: CASTRFNQPQHF. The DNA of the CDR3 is TGTGCCAGCACGCGTTTCAATCAGCCCCAGCATTTT.

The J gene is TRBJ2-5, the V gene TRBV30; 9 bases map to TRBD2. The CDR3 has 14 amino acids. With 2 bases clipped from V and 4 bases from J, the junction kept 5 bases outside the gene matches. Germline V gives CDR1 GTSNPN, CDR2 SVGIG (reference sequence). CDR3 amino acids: CAWSWTSVAETQYF. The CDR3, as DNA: TGTGCCTGGAGTTGGACTAGCGTGGCAGAGACCCAGTACTTC.

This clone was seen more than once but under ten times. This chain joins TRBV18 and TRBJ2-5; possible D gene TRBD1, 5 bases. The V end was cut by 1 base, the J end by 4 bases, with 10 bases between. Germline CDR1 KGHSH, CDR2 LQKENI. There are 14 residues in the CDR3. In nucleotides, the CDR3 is TGTGCCAGCTCACCACTGGAAGGGGTAGAGACCCAGTACTTC. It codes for CASSPLEGVETQYF.

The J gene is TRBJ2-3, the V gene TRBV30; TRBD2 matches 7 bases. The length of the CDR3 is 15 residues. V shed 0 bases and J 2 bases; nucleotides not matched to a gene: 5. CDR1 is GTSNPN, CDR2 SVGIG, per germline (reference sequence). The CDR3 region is CAWSVDGRATDTQYF. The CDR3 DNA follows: TGTGCCTGGAGTGTAGATGGGAGGGCCACAGATACGCAGTATTTT.

The CDR3 sequence: CASSPIRGQGGQPQHF. As DNA, the CDR3 is TGCGCCAGCAGCCCTATTCGGGGGCAGGGCGGCCAGCCCCAGCATTTT. The rearrangement links TRBV4-1 to TRBJ1-5, with a tentative D call TRBD1 (6 bases). Per the germline V gene, CDR1 is MGHRA and CDR2 is YSYEKL. The CDR3 contains 16 residues. Trimming stripped 4 bases from V and 7 bases from J, with 20 bases between.

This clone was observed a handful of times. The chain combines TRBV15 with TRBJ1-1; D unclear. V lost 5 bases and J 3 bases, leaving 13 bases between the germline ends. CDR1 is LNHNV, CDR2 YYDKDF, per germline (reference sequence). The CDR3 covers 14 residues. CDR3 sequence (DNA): TGTGCCACCAGCCCGATCGTGGAGTACACTGAAGCTTTCTTT. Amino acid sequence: CATSPIVEYTEAFF.